Presented here are 8 T cell receptor beta chains from one specimen sequenced in a study of T cell repertoires in cytomegalovirus infection. TCRdb itself ran the reads through MiXCR, one entry per CDR3 protein. Of 300,000 or so distinct CDR3 sequences listed, over 20% are singletons. The sequenced sample consisted of PBMCs. The receptor source for this set is a human donor in good health (CMV status not recorded). Some clones in this sample may be carry-over from other donors' samples.

The CDR3 region has the DNA TGTGCCAGCAGAGTACCCCGGGACAGTGTTCTCAATGAGCAGTTCTTC. This sequence encodes CASRVPRDSVLNEQFF. The genes are TRBV2 and TRBJ2-1; 7 bases line up with TRBD1. Germline V gives CDR1 SNHLY, CDR2 FYNNEI. With V trimmed by 6 bases and J by 6 bases, 14 bases remained unmatched. This CDR3 comprises 16 residues.

Many counts were recorded for this clonotype. The rearrangement joins TRBV7-2 to TRBJ2-5; TRBD2 matches at 8 bases. The germline V gene encodes CDR1 SGHTA and CDR2 FQGNSA. The V gene end was trimmed by 5 bases and the J gene end by 4 bases; junction bases not matched to a gene: 6. This CDR3 is 14 amino acids long. CDR3 coding DNA: TGTGCCAGCAGCCAGAGCGGGAGAGGAGAGACCCAGTACTTC. It is translated as CASSQSGRGETQYF.

This clonotype turned up a few times. The V and J genes are TRBV9 and TRBJ2-1; TRBD1 or TRBD2 may be the D gene (5 bases each). CDR3 length equals 12 residues. From germline, CDR1 is SGDLS and CDR2 YYNGEE. V was clipped by 0 bases and J by 15 bases, with 13 bases between them. The CDR3 region has the DNA TGTGCCAGCAGCGTAGACGGGACCCGCCCGTTCTTC. Translation gives CASSVDGTRPFF.

Concerning this clonotype itself: Possible read error: a much larger clone is one base away. The rearrangement links TRBV11-3 to TRBJ1-2; D gene uncertain. Germline CDR1 is SGHNT and CDR2 is YENEEA. V shed 3 bases and J shed 7 bases, with 9 bases lying between them. There are 12 residues in the CDR3. CDR3 nucleotides: TGTGCCAGCAGCTTGGGTGGGGTTGGCTACACCTTC. Encoded protein: CASSLGGVGYTF.

The V and J genes are TRBV12-3 or TRBV12-4 and TRBJ2-3, with TRBD2 identical over 9 bases. The CDR3 contains 16 residues. V shed 1 base and J 2 bases; nucleotides not matched to a gene: 4. CDR3 residues: CASSLDSGGDTDTQYF. The CDR3 DNA follows: TGTGCCAGCAGTTTAGATAGCGGGGGTGACACAGATACGCAGTATTTT.

This rearrangement joins TRBV6-1 to TRBJ2-1; D possibly corresponds to TRBD2 (6 bases). The CDR3 loop spans 17 amino acids. Germline CDR1 MNHNS, CDR2 SASEGT. V was clipped by 5 bases and J by 0 bases, with 17 bases between them. In DNA form, the CDR3 reads TGTGCCAGCAGTTCCCTTAGGCGGGGAAGCTCCTACAATGAGCAGTTCTTC. Translating it yields CASSSLRRGSSYNEQFF.

This clonotype was seen ten or more times. This chain links TRBV11-2 with TRBJ2-2, with D possibly matching TRBD2 (5 bases). This CDR3 region has 16 residues. CDR1 SGHAT and CDR2 FQNNGV come from the germline V gene. Trimming stripped 5 bases from V and 2 bases from J, with 15 bases between. DNA for the CDR3: TGTGCCAGCAGCCCTCCAGGAGGCTTTAACACCGGGGAGCTGTTTTTT. Translating it yields CASSPPGGFNTGELFF.

This clonotype appeared many times. This sequence joins TRBV7-2 and TRBJ2-7, with 9 bases matching TRBD2. The CDR3 has 16 residues. Germline assignment: CDR1 SGHTA and CDR2 FQGNSA. Trimming took 0 bases from V and 3 from J; bases not matched to a gene: 6. The CDR3 DNA reads as TGTGCCAGCAGCTTAGCCCCAGCGGGGGGACTCTACGAGCAGTACTTC. Translated, it gives CASSLAPAGGLYEQYF. Full variable domain (rest looked up from reference TRBV7-2 and TRBJ2-7): GAGVSQSPSNKVTEKGKDVELRCDPISGHTALYWYRQSLGQGLEFLIYFQGNSAPDKSGLPSDRFSAERTGGSVSTLTIQRTQQEDSAVYLCASSLAPAGGLYEQYFGPGTRLTVT.